These 21 T cell receptor beta chains were all obtained from the same sample, sequenced in a study of OX40 agonist ivuxolimab in advanced cancers. Assay used: immunoSEQ multiplex PCR; TCRdb lists only in-frame clones, some missing. The table has about 80,000 clones, around four fifths seen once. Source: CD4+ or CD8+ T cells sorted from blood, taken in a trial of the OX40 agonist ivuxolimab. These receptors were collected from an adult with an advanced solid tumor such as melanoma, head and neck, liver or kidney cancer.

This clone has just a few counts. The gene calls are TRBV5-1 and TRBJ2-5, with 9 positions matching TRBD1. The CDR3 has 14 amino acids. V lost 4 bases and J lost 5; bases outside the gene matches: 6. The V gene's germline CDR1 is SGHRS and CDR2 YFSETQ. DNA of the CDR3: TGCGCCAGCAGCGGCACAGGGGGCGCGGAGACCCAGTACTTC. Translation gives CASSGTGGAETQYF.

The V and J genes are TRBV7-9 and TRBJ2-2; D unresolved. Looked up from germline, CDR1 is SEHNR and CDR2 is FQNEAQ (reference sequence). Trimming removed 3 bases from V and 5 bases from J, with 19 bases in between. CDR3 length: 17 residues. In DNA form, the CDR3 reads TGTGCCAGCAGCTTTCTCTCCGACCCCTTAGGGACCGGGGAGCTGTTTTTT. Amino acids: CASSFLSDPLGTGELFF.

The genes are TRBV27 and TRBJ2-1; 11 nucleotides align to TRBD1. Germline assignment: CDR1 MNHEY and CDR2 SMNVEV (reference sequence). The junction had 7 bases not matched to a gene; V was cut back by 3 bases and J by 3 bases. The CDR3 spans 17 residues. CDR3 sequence (DNA): TGTGCCAGCAGTTTTCGTACCGGGACAGGGGGCTACAATGAGCAGTTCTTC. It specifies CASSFRTGTGGYNEQFF.

The V gene is TRBV16, the J gene TRBJ2-3; no clear D gene. There are 15 residues in the CDR3. V lost 0 bases and J 1 base, leaving 8 bases between the germline ends. Germline V gene data show CDR1 as KGHSY and CDR2 as FQNENV. The CDR3 DNA follows: TGTGCCAGCAGCCAATCAAGAACTCGCACAGATACGCAGTATTTT. Protein: CASSQSRTRTDTQYF.

The gene calls are TRBV10-1 and TRBJ2-1; the D is unclear. V was trimmed by 0 bases and J by 9 bases, leaving 12 bases between them. Germline loops: CDR1 WNHNN, CDR2 SYGVQD (reference sequence). CDR3 length: 14 residues. In DNA, the CDR3 is TGCGCCAGCAGTGAGTCCCCTCTCTCCCCTGAGCAGTTCTTC. Its protein product is CASSESPLSPEQFF.

The V and J genes are TRBV7-9 and TRBJ2-7; D call uncertain. The CDR3 has 14 amino acids. Trimming took off 2 bases at V and 1 base at J, with 9 bases between the two ends. From germline, CDR1 is SEHNR and CDR2 FQNEAQ (reference sequence). CDR3 residues: CASSLMASSYEQYF. In nucleotides, the CDR3 is TGTGCCAGCAGCTTAATGGCCAGTTCCTACGAGCAGTACTTC.

J is TRBJ2-1 and V is TRBV7-8; the D is unclear. The CDR3 totals 14 residues. The V gene lost 4 bases and the J gene lost 1 base, with 8 bases spanning the gap. Germline V lookup: CDR1 SGHVS, CDR2 FQNEAQ. CDR3 sequence reads: CASSSLGSYNEQFF. DNA for the CDR3: TGTGCCAGCAGCTCTCTAGGATCCTACAATGAGCAGTTCTTC.

The chain combines TRBV7-2 with TRBJ2-2; possibly TRBD2 for D (5 bases). CDR3 length: 16 amino acids. Germline CDR1 reads SGHTA; CDR2 reads FQGNSA. Trimming took 5 bases from V and 5 from J, leaving 18 bases between them. CDR3 loop: CASSTPTRVATGELFF. The CDR3 DNA follows: TGTGCCAGCAGCACCCCTACGAGGGTTGCGACCGGGGAGCTGTTTTTT. Full variable domain (rest looked up from reference TRBV7-2 and TRBJ2-2): GAGVSQSPSNKVTEKGKDVELRCDPISGHTALYWYRQSLGQGLEFLIYFQGNSAPDKSGLPSDRFSAERTGGSVSTLTIQRTQQEDSAVYLCASSTPTRVATGELFFGEGSRLTVL.

About this clone: Other DNA variants within this sample encode the same CDR3. This chain links TRBV6-1 with TRBJ1-3, with no clear D. The CDR3 has 14 amino acids. Per the germline V gene, CDR1 is MNHNS and CDR2 is SASEGT. Between the trimmed V and J ends, which lost 1 base and 0 bases, there was a span of 4 bases. CDR3 DNA sequence: TGTGCCAGCAGTGAAGTCGGCTCTGGAAACACCATATATTTT. Translated: CASSEVGSGNTIYF.

J is TRBJ2-7 and V is TRBV9; 13 positions agree with TRBD2. Per germline, CDR1 SGDLS and CDR2 YYNGEE. The ends lost 4 bases at V and 6 bases at J; junction bases unmatched: 10. The CDR3 covers 16 residues. CDR3 in amino acids: CASSLGGLAGVSEQYF. CDR3 DNA sequence: TGTGCCAGCAGCCTGGGCGGACTAGCGGGAGTGAGCGAGCAGTACTTC. Together with reference TRBV9 and TRBJ2-7, the CDR3 gives the full variable domain: DSGVTQTPKHLITATGQRVTLRCSPRSGDLSVYWYQQSLDQGLQFLIQYYNGEERAKGNILERFSAQQFPDLHSELNLSSLELGDSALYFCASSLGGLAGVSEQYFGPGTRLTVT.

In its sample, this clone was seen a few times. This chain uses TRBV6-1 with TRBJ1-2; D perhaps matches TRBD1 (5 bases). The CDR3 sequence is 12 residues long. Per germline, CDR1 MNHNS and CDR2 SASEGT. The germline V and J ends were trimmed by 2 bases and 8 bases, with 9 bases remaining between them. In nucleotides, the CDR3 is TGTGCCAGCAGTGAAACAGGCTACGGCTACACCTTC. The encoded protein is CASSETGYGYTF.

The rearrangement uses TRBV20-1 and TRBJ2-1; D may match TRBD1 or TRBD2 (6 bases each). This CDR3 comprises 11 residues. Germline V gives CDR1 DFQATT, CDR2 SNEGSKA (reference sequence). Between the trimmed V and J ends, which lost 6 bases and 7 bases, there was a span of 10 bases. This chain's CDR3 is CSAVGGNEQFF. DNA for the CDR3: TGCAGTGCGGTAGGGGGGAATGAGCAGTTCTTC.

The V and J genes are TRBV11-2 and TRBJ2-2; 7 bases agree with TRBD1. The germline V gene has CDR1 SGHAT and CDR2 FQNNGV. The CDR3 sequence is 15 residues long. V dropped 1 base and J dropped 1; count of bases not matched to a gene: 0. The chain's CDR3 is CASSLGQGNTGELFF. The CDR3 DNA follows: TGTGCCAGCAGCTTAGGACAGGGGAACACCGGGGAGCTGTTTTTT. Complete variable domain (other parts from reference TRBV11-2 and TRBJ2-2): EAGVAQSPRYKIIEKRQSVAFWCNPISGHATLYWYQQILGQGPKLLIQFQNNGVVDDSQLPKDRFSAERLKGVDSTLKIQPAKLEDSAVYLCASSLGQGNTGELFFGEGSRLTVL.

V usage is TRBV21-1 and J usage is TRBJ2-7; the tabulated D call, TRBD1, remains unverified against the DNA. TRBV21-1 is noted as a pseudogene. The CDR3 contains 15 residues. CDR3 protein: CASSKKARGTYEQYF. The DNA of the CDR3 is TGTGCCAGCAGCAAAAAGGCAAGGGGGACCTACGAGCAGTACTTC.

The J gene is TRBJ2-7, the V gene TRBV7-6; perhaps TRBD1 as D (6 bases). CDR1 is SGHVS, CDR2 FNYEAQ, per germline. CDR3 length: 15 amino acids. V dropped 0 bases and J dropped 3 bases, with 12 bases sitting between them. The CDR3: CASSLAADSRYEQYF. DNA of the CDR3: TGTGCCAGCAGCTTAGCTGCGGACAGTCGCTACGAGCAGTACTTC.

The CDR3 DNA sequence: TGTGCCAGCAGCCGGGACATTAACTATGGCTACACCTTC. As protein: CASSRDINYGYTF. The gene calls are TRBV5-6 and TRBJ1-2; a possible D gene is TRBD1 (6 bases). Trimming shortened V by 4 bases and J by 1 base, and 8 bases separated the two germline ends. From germline, CDR1 is SGHDT and CDR2 YYEEEE. The CDR3 contains 13 residues.

V usage is TRBV6-6 and J usage is TRBJ2-5, with TRBD1 as a possible D gene (6 bases). The better agreement between TRBJ2-7 and the DNA end casts doubt on the J call. The CDR3 loop spans 15 amino acids. The V gene's germline CDR1 is MNHNY and CDR2 SVGAGI (reference sequence). The CDR3 is CASSSGQGFSYEQYF. The CDR3 nucleotides are TGTGCCAGCAGTTCGGGACAAGGGTTCTCCTACGAGCAGTACTTC.

V is TRBV6-1 and J is TRBJ2-1; possible D gene TRBD2, 6 bases. The CDR3 spans 14 residues. Trimming removed 4 bases at V and 2 bases at J, with 9 bases between. Germline values: CDR1 MNHNS, CDR2 SASEGT. CDR3 sequence: CASSVRETYNEQFF. As DNA, the CDR3 is TGTGCCAGCAGTGTACGGGAGACCTACAATGAGCAGTTCTTC.

The chain links TRBV10-3 to TRBJ2-7; D is possibly TRBD1 or TRBD2 (5 bases each). The CDR3 has 14 residues. Germline V gene data show CDR1 as ENHRY and CDR2 as SYGVKD. The V end lost 11 bases, the J end lost 4 bases, and 21 bases lay between the germline ends. This CDR3 is CASSQPGRKYEQYF. Here the CDR3 DNA reads TGTGCCTCCAGCCAACCGGGACGTAAATACGAGCAGTACTTC.

The rearrangement uses TRBV27 and TRBJ1-2, with TRBD1 matching over 9 bases. The germline CDR1 and CDR2 sequences are MNHEY and SMNVEV (reference sequence). V lost 5 bases, J lost 2 bases, and 6 bases stayed unmatched. This CDR3 is built from 15 residues. The CDR3 nucleotides are TGTGCCAGCAGTGAACCCGGACAGGGGAACTATGGCTACACCTTC. It translates to CASSEPGQGNYGYTF.

This sequence joins TRBV6-1 and TRBJ2-7; a possible D gene is TRBD2 (5 bases). The CDR3 covers 15 residues. V dropped 0 bases and J dropped 3 bases, with 12 bases sitting between them. Germline CDR1 and CDR2: MNHNS and SASEGT. The chain's CDR3 is CASSEAPSFGYEQYF. The CDR3 DNA sequence: TGTGCCAGCAGTGAAGCACCTAGCTTTGGCTACGAGCAGTACTTC.